The 2 T cell receptor beta chains listed next were all sequenced from one sample in a study of T cell responses to AZD1222 COVID-19 vaccine. Repertoires were generated with immunoSEQ multiplex PCR, while TCRdb's copy carries only in-frame clones and drops some. This table has over 120,000 clones, about nine tenths appearing once. Sequenced here: peripheral blood, sampled on day 0 of AZD1222 vaccination. Source of these receptors: an adult in good health.

The V call is TRBV6-5, the J call TRBJ2-3; D ambiguous. The length of the CDR3 is 15 residues. Per germline, CDR1 MNHEY and CDR2 SVGAGI. V shed 4 bases and J shed 1 base, with 12 bases lying between them. The CDR3 sequence: CASSSRGSRTDTQYF. DNA for the CDR3: TGTGCCAGCAGTTCACGTGGCAGCCGCACAGATACGCAGTATTTT.

This clone has just one count. The V gene is TRBV5-1, the J gene TRBJ1-3; 7 bases are shared with TRBD1. The CDR3 covers 19 residues. V lost 0 bases and J lost 3; bases outside the gene matches: 15. CDR1 and CDR2 (germline): SGHRS, YFSETQ. The CDR3: CASSLAEFYRGRRGNTIYF. The CDR3 bases are TGCGCCAGCAGCTTGGCCGAGTTCTATAGGGGGCGACGTGGAAACACCATATATTTT.